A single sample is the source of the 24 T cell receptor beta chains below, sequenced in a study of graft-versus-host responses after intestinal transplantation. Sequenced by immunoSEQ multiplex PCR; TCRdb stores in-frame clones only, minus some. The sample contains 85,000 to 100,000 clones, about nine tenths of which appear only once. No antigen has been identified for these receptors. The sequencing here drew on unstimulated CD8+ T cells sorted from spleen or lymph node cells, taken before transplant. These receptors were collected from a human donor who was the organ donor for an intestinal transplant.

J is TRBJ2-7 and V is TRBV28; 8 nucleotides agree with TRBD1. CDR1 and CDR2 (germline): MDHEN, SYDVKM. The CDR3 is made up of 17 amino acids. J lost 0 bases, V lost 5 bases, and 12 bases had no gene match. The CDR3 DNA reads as TGTGCCAGCAGTCCCACAATCCGGACAGGGAGCTCCTACGAGCAGTACTTC. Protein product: CASSPTIRTGSSYEQYF. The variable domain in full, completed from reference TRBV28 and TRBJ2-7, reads DVKVTQSSRYLVKRTGEKVFLECVQDMDHENMFWYRQDPGLGLRLIYFSYDVKMKEKGDIPEGYSVSREKKERFSLILESASTNQTSMYLCASSPTIRTGSSYEQYFGPGTRLTVT.

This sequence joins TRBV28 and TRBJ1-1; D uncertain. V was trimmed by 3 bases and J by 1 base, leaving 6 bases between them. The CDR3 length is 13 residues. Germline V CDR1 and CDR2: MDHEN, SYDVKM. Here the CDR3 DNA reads TGTGCCAGCAGTTTTCCAGAGAACACTGAAGCTTTCTTT. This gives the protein CASSFPENTEAFF.

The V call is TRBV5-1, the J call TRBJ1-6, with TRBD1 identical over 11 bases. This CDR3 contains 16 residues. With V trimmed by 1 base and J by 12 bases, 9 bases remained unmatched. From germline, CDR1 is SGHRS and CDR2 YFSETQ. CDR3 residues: CASSLTQGGQGVPLHF. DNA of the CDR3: TGCGCCAGCAGCTTGACCCAAGGGGGACAGGGGGTACCCCTCCACTTT.

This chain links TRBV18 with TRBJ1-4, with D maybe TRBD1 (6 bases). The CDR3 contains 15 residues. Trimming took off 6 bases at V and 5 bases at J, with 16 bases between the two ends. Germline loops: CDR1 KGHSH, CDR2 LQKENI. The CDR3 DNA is TGTGCCAGCTCTTCTGGGGACACGCCAAATGAAAAACTGTTTTTT. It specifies CASSSGDTPNEKLFF.

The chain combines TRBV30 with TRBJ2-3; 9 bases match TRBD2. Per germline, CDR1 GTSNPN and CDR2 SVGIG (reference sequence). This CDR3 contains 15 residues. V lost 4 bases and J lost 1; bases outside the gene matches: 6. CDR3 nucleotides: TGTGCCTGGAATCGCGGGAGGGCCGGCACAGATACGCAGTATTTT. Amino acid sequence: CAWNRGRAGTDTQYF.

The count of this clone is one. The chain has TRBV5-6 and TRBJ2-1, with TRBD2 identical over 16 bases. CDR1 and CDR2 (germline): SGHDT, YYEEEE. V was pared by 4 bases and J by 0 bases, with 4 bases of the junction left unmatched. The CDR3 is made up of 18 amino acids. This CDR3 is CASSGGLAGGSSYNEQFF. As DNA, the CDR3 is TGTGCCAGCAGCGGGGGACTAGCGGGGGGGAGCTCCTACAATGAGCAGTTCTTC.

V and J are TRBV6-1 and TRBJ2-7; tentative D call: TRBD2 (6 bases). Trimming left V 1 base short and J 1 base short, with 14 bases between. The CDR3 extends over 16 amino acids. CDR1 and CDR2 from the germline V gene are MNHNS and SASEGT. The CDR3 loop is CASSEGAYGGSYEQYF. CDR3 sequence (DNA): TGTGCCAGCAGTGAAGGGGCCTACGGAGGGTCCTACGAGCAGTACTTC.

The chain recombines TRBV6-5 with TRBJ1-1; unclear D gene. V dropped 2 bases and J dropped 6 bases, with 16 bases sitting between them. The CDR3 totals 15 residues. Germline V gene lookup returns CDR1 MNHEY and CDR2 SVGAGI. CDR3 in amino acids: CASSYAYVNQAEAFF. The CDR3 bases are TGTGCCAGCAGTTACGCGTATGTCAACCAAGCTGAAGCTTTCTTT.

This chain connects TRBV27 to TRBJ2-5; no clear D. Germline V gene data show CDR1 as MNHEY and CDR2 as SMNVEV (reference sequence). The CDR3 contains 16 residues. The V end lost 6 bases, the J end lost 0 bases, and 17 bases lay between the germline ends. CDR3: CASSPTTWRYQETQYF. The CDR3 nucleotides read TGTGCCAGCAGCCCTACTACTTGGCGGTACCAAGAGACCCAGTACTTC.

CDR3 in amino acids: CASSPPDRLWSGYTF. Written as DNA, the CDR3 is TGTGCCAGCTCACCACCGGACAGGTTGTGGTCGGGCTACACCTTC. The chain couples TRBV18 to TRBJ1-2, with TRBD1 matching over 7 bases. The ends lost 0 bases at V and 8 bases at J; junction bases unmatched: 9. Germline CDR1 KGHSH, CDR2 LQKENI. The length of the CDR3 is 15 residues. The entire variable domain, with the rest obtained from reference TRBV18 and TRBJ1-2, is as follows: NAGVMQNPRHLVRRRGQEARLRCSPMKGHSHVYWYRQLPEEGLKFMVYLQKENIIDESGMPKERFSAEFPKEGPSILRIQQVVRGDSAAYFCASSPPDRLWSGYTFGSGTRLTVV.

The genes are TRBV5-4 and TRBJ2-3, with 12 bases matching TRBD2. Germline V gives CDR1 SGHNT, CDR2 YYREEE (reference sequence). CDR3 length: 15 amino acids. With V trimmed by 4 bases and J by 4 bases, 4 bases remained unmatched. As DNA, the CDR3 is TGTGCCAGCAGCCCTAGCGGGGGGGCCGCAGATACGCAGTATTTT. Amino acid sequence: CASSPSGGAADTQYF.

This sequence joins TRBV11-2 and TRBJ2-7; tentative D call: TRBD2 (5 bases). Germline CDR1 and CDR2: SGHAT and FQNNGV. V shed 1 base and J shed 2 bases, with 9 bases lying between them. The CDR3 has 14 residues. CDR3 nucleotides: TGTGCCAGCAGCTTAGCAGCCGGGGCCTACGAGCAGTACTTC. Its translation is CASSLAAGAYEQYF. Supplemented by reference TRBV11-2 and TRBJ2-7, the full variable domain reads EAGVAQSPRYKIIEKRQSVAFWCNPISGHATLYWYQQILGQGPKLLIQFQNNGVVDDSQLPKDRFSAERLKGVDSTLKIQPAKLEDSAVYLCASSLAAGAYEQYFGPGTRLTVT.

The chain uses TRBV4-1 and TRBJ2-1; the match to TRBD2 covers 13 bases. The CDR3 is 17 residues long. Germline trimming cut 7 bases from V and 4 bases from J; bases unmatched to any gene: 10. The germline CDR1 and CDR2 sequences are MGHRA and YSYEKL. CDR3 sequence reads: CASTFFLLAGGYNEQFF. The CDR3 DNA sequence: TGCGCCAGCACCTTTTTCCTACTAGCGGGAGGGTACAATGAGCAGTTCTTC.

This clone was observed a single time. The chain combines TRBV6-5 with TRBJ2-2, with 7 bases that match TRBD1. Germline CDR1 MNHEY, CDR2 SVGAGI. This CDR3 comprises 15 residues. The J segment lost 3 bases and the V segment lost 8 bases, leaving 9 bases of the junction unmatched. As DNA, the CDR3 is TGTGCCAGCGGATCCGTACAGGGGTACACCGGGGAGCTGTTTTTT. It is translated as CASGSVQGYTGELFF.

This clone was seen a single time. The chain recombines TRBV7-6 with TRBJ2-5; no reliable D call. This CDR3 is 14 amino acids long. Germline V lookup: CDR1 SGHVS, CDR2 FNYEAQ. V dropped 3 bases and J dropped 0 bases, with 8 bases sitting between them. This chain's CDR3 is CASSLFQNQETQYF. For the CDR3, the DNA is TGTGCCAGCAGCTTGTTCCAGAACCAAGAGACCCAGTACTTC.

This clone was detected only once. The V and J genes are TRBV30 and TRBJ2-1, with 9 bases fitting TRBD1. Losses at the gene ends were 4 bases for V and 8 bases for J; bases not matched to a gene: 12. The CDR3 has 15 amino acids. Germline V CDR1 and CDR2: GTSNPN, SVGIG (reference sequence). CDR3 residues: CAWMRTQGARDEQFF. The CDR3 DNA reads TGTGCCTGGATGAGAACACAGGGGGCTCGCGATGAGCAGTTCTTC.

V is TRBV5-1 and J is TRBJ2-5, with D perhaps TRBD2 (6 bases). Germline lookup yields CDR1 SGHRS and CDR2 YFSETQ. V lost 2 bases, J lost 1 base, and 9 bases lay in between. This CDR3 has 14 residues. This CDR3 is CASSFYGSQETQYF. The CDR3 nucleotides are TGCGCCAGCAGCTTCTACGGGAGCCAAGAGACCCAGTACTTC.

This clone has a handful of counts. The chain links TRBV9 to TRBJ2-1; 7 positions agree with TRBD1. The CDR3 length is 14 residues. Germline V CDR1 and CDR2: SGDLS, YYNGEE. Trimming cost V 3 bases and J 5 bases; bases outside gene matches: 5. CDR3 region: CASSGRDRHNEQFF. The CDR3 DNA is TGTGCCAGCAGCGGAAGGGACAGACACAATGAGCAGTTCTTC.

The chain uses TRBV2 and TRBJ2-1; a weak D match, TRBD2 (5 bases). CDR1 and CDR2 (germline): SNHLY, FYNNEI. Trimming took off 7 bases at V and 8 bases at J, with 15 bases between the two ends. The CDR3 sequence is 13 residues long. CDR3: CASIRGLIDEQFF. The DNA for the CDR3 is TGTGCCAGCATACGAGGGCTGATCGATGAGCAGTTCTTC.

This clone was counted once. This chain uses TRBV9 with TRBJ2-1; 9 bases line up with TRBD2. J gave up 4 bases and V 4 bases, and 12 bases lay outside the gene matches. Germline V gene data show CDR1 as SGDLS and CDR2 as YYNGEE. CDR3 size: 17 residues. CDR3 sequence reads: CASSPRGLAGIYNEQFF. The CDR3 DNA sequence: TGTGCCAGCAGCCCTCGCGGGCTAGCGGGGATATACAATGAGCAGTTCTTC. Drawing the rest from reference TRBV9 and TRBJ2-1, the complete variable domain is DSGVTQTPKHLITATGQRVTLRCSPRSGDLSVYWYQQSLDQGLQFLIQYYNGEERAKGNILERFSAQQFPDLHSELNLSSLELGDSALYFCASSPRGLAGIYNEQFFGPGTRLTVL.

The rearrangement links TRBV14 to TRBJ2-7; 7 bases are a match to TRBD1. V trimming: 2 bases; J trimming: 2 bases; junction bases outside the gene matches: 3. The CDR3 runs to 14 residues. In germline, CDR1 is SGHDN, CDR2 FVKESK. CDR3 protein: CASSQRQGAYEQYF. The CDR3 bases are TGTGCCAGCAGCCAAAGACAGGGTGCCTACGAGCAGTACTTC.

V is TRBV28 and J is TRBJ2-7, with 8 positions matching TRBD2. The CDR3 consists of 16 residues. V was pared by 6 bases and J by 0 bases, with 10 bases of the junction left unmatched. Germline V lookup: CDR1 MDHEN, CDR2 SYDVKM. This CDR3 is CASSPLQSGSSYEQYF. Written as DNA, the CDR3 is TGTGCCAGCAGCCCTCTCCAGAGCGGGAGCTCCTACGAGCAGTACTTC.

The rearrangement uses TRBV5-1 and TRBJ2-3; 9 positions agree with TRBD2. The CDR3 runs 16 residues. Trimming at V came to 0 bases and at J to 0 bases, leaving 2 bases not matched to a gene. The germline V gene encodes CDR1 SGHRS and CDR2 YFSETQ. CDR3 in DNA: TGCGCCAGCAGCTTGGGACTAGCGGTTAGCACAGATACGCAGTATTTT. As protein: CASSLGLAVSTDTQYF.

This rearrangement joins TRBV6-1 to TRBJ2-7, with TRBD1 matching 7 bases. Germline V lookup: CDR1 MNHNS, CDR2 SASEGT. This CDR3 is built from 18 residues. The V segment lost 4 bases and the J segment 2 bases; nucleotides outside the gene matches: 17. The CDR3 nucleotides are TGTGCCAGCAGTGTGACGGACAGGTTAGTATTCGAGACCTACGAGCAGTACTTC. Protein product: CASSVTDRLVFETYEQYF.